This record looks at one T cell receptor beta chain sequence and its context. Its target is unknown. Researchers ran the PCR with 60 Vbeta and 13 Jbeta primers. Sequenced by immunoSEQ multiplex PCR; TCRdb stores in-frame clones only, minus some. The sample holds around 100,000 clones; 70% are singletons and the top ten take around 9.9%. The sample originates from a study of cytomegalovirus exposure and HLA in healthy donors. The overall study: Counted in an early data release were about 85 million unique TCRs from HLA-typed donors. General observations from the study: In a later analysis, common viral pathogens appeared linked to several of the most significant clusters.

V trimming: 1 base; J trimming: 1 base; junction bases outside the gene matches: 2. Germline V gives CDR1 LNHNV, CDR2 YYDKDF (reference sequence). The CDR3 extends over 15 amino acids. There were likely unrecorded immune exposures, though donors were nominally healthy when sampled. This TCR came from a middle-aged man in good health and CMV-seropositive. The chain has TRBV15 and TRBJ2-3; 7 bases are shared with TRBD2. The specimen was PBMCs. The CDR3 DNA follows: TGTGCCACCAGCAGAGCAACTAGCGGCACAGATACGCAGTATTTT. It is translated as CATSRATSGTDTQYF.